A single sample gave rise to the 20 T cell receptor beta chains below, sequenced in a study of ipilimumab plus nivolumab after autologous stem cell transplantation. Sequencing was performed with immunoSEQ multiplex PCR; in TCRdb, only in-frame clones are kept and a portion is missing. The sample has roughly 6,300 clones; 80% to 90% are singletons. The sequencing used PBMCs, collected in a trial of ipilimumab plus nivolumab as post-transplant consolidation. All receptors derive from a female donor with multiple myeloma.

The V call is TRBV11-1, the J call TRBJ2-5; D is undetermined. The V gene's germline CDR1 is SGHAT and CDR2 FQDESV (reference sequence). The CDR3 extends over 14 amino acids. Trimming took 3 bases from V and 2 from J, leaving 10 bases between them. The CDR3 region is CASSFTTQQETQYF. CDR3 DNA: TGTGCCAGCAGCTTCACTACTCAGCAAGAGACCCAGTACTTC.

This rearrangement joins TRBV10-2 to TRBJ2-3; no clear D gene. Per the germline V gene, CDR1 is WSHSY and CDR2 is SAAADI. V gave up 3 bases and J gave up 2 bases, with 12 bases separating them. The CDR3 loop spans 15 amino acids. The CDR3 DNA is TGCGCCAGCAGTGAAGAAGTTTCCATCACAGATACGCAGTATTTT. Its protein product is CASSEEVSITDTQYF.

The V and J genes are TRBV6-6 and TRBJ1-3, with 7 positions matching TRBD1. J gave up 2 bases and V 6 bases, and 7 bases lay outside the gene matches. Germline-derived CDR1 and CDR2 are MNHNY and SVGAGI (reference sequence). The CDR3 contains 15 residues. The CDR3: CASSRNRGTGNTIYF. CDR3 sequence (DNA): TGTGCCAGCAGCCGAAACAGGGGCACTGGAAACACCATATATTTT.

J is TRBJ2-7 and V is TRBV6-6; 11 positions agree with TRBD2. Looked up from germline, CDR1 is MNHNY and CDR2 is SVGAGI (reference sequence). Trimming removed 4 bases from V and 2 bases from J; junction bases left unmatched: 1. This CDR3 spans 14 amino acids. The CDR3 sequence is CASSLAGGAYEQYF. CDR3 DNA sequence: TGTGCCAGCAGTTTAGCGGGAGGGGCCTACGAGCAGTACTTC.

The CDR3 sequence: CSVARTSSYEQYF. The CDR3 bases are TGCAGCGTTGCTCGGACGAGCTCCTACGAGCAGTACTTC. The chain couples TRBV29-1 to TRBJ2-7; D is unclear. Trimming took off 4 bases at V and 0 bases at J, with 10 bases between the two ends. The CDR3 loop spans 13 amino acids. Germline CDR1 SQVTM, CDR2 ANQGSEA.

The chain couples TRBV5-1 to TRBJ1-4, with D uncertain. V was shortened by 7 bases and J by 0 bases, with 13 bases between the two germline ends. The CDR3 has 15 amino acids. Germline CDR1 SGHRS, CDR2 YFSETQ. DNA of the CDR3: TGCGCCAGCTCAGTGGGGTCGGCAACTAATGAAAAACTGTTTTTT. It is translated as CASSVGSATNEKLFF.

This chain's CDR3 is CASRAGTSPGELFF. CDR3 sequence (DNA): TGTGCCAGCAGAGCCGGGACTAGCCCCGGGGAGCTGTTTTTT. The rearrangement links TRBV2 to TRBJ2-2, with 9 bases matching TRBD2. The junction had 5 bases not matched to a gene; V was cut back by 6 bases and J by 6 bases. Germline V gene sequence: CDR1 SNHLY, CDR2 FYNNEI. The CDR3 runs 14 residues.

The rearrangement joins TRBV10-2 to TRBJ1-6, with D uncertain. The V end lost 4 bases, the J end lost 6 bases, and 13 bases lay between the germline ends. The CDR3 consists of 15 residues. Germline values: CDR1 WSHSY, CDR2 SAAADI. CDR3 protein: CASSGGEGFNSPLHF. The CDR3 DNA follows: TGCGCCAGCAGTGGAGGAGAAGGGTTTAATTCACCCCTCCACTTT.

The chain employs TRBV5-4 and TRBJ1-3, with 11 positions matching TRBD1. In germline, CDR1 is SGHNT, CDR2 YYREEE (reference sequence). The CDR3 is made up of 17 amino acids. The J segment lost 3 bases and the V segment lost 0 bases, leaving 5 bases of the junction unmatched. The DNA for the CDR3 is TGTGCCAGCAGCTTGGTCTTCGGGACAGGGGGTGGAAACACCATATATTTT. It codes for CASSLVFGTGGGNTIYF. Complete variable domain (other parts from reference TRBV5-4 and TRBJ1-3): ETGVTQSPTHLIKTRGQQVTLRCSSQSGHNTVSWYQQALGQGPQFIFQYYREEENGRGNFPPRFSGLQFPNYSSELNVNALELDDSALYLCASSLVFGTGGGNTIYFGEGSWLTVV.

The rearrangement joins TRBV4-1 to TRBJ1-2; 10 bases align to TRBD1. CDR1 and CDR2 (germline): MGHRA, YSYEKL. This CDR3 is 15 amino acids long. J lost 9 bases, V lost 4 bases, and 11 bases had no gene match. The CDR3 protein is CASSPAGTGAWSYTF. In nucleotides, the CDR3 is TGCGCCAGCAGCCCAGCTGGGACAGGGGCTTGGAGCTACACCTTC.

By share, this clone counts as large. V and J are TRBV4-1 and TRBJ2-7, with D possibly TRBD2 on 5 matching bases. Trimming stripped 1 base from V and 3 bases from J, with 7 bases between. CDR3 size: 13 residues. The germline V gene has CDR1 MGHRA and CDR2 YSYEKL. CDR3 DNA: TGCGCCAGCAGCCAAGCCACTAGCTACGAGCAGTACTTC. Translating it yields CASSQATSYEQYF.

The rearrangement joins TRBV5-5 to TRBJ2-1; 10 bases fit TRBD2. CDR1 and CDR2 from the germline V gene are SGHKS and YYEKEE (reference sequence). The CDR3 runs 14 residues. The junction had 10 bases not matched to a gene; V was cut back by 4 bases and J by 12 bases. In DNA form, the CDR3 reads TGTGCCAGCAGCCCCCTTTATGAGCGGGAGGGGCAGTTCTTC. It translates to CASSPLYEREGQFF. Filled out from reference TRBV5-5 and TRBJ2-1, the complete variable domain reads DAGVTQSPTHLIKTRGQQVTLRCSPISGHKSVSWYQQVLGQGPQFIFQYYEKEERGRGNFPDRFSARQFPNYSSELNVNALLLGDSALYLCASSPLYEREGQFFGPGTRLTVL.

Of note for this clone: The junction departs from germline at one end; a sequencing error may be responsible. The chain has TRBV2 and TRBJ1-6; TRBD1 is a possible D gene (5 bases). The CDR3 contains 13 residues. Per the germline V gene, CDR1 is SNHLY and CDR2 is FYNNEI. CDR3 amino acids: CASSEISGGDSPF. CDR3 coding DNA: TGTGCCAGCAGTGAAATCTCTGGGGGAGACTCTCCCTTT.

The chain couples TRBV7-2 to TRBJ2-4, with 13 bases that match TRBD2. V was pared by 2 bases and J by 8 bases, with 9 bases of the junction left unmatched. The CDR3 runs 17 residues. Germline CDR1 reads SGHTA; CDR2 reads FQGNSA. CDR3 amino acids: CASSLHRTSGSPHIQYF. Here the CDR3 DNA reads TGTGCCAGCAGCTTACACCGGACTAGCGGGAGTCCCCACATTCAGTACTTC.

This chain uses TRBV28 with TRBJ2-7; a weak D match, TRBD2 (5 bases). CDR1 and CDR2 from the germline V gene are MDHEN and SYDVKM. V lost 2 bases and J lost 4, with 12 bases in between. This CDR3 has 14 amino acids. The CDR3 is CASSLPSGGYEQYF. The CDR3 region has the DNA TGTGCCAGCAGTTTACCAAGCGGAGGTTACGAGCAGTACTTC.

In nucleotides, the CDR3 is TGTGCCAGCAGCGCGGGGCAGGGCCCAGATACGCAGTATTTT. Protein product: CASSAGQGPDTQYF. The V gene is TRBV9, the J gene TRBJ2-3, with D perhaps being TRBD1 or TRBD2 (5 bases each). The CDR3 totals 14 residues. CDR1 is SGDLS and CDR2 is YYNGEE in the germline V gene. V lost 3 bases, J lost 4 bases, and 12 bases lay in between.

This clone was seen just once. In nucleotides, the CDR3 is TGTGCCAGCAGCTTAGATGGGCGGCAGCGGAACACTGAAGCTTTCTTT. Protein sequence: CASSLDGRQRNTEAFF. The chain joins TRBV7-9 to TRBJ1-1; unclear D gene. The CDR3 covers 16 residues. From germline, CDR1 is SEHNR and CDR2 FQNEAQ (reference sequence). Trimming left V 1 base short and J 1 base short, with 13 bases between.

The rearrangement joins TRBV19 to TRBJ1-1; TRBD1 might be the D (5 bases). V was shortened by 5 bases and J by 5 bases, with 15 bases between the two germline ends. Germline CDR1 is LNHDA and CDR2 is SQIVND (reference sequence). This CDR3 contains 14 residues. CDR3 nucleotides: TGTGCCAGTAGTCCGTTCGAGCGGGGGACTGAAGCTTTCTTT. This encodes CASSPFERGTEAFF.

This chain connects TRBV7-8 to TRBJ2-7, with D unclear. Germline CDR1 and CDR2: SGHVS and FQNEAQ. V lost 2 bases to trimming and J lost 0 bases, with 8 bases between them. The CDR3 totals 14 residues. CDR3: CASSLNTVSYEQYF. CDR3 nucleotides: TGTGCCAGCAGCTTAAATACAGTCTCCTACGAGCAGTACTTC.

The chain links TRBV7-9 to TRBJ1-4, with D perhaps matching TRBD1 (6 bases). Deletions cut 1 base from V and 7 bases from J, with 13 bases between. The CDR3 is made up of 15 amino acids. Germline V gene sequence: CDR1 SEHNR, CDR2 FQNEAQ (reference sequence). The CDR3 spells CASSLVGGAIEKLFF. The CDR3 DNA follows: TGTGCCAGCAGCTTAGTCGGGGGCGCGATTGAAAAACTGTTTTTT.